Each of the 17 T cell receptor beta chains below was sequenced from the same sample in a study of T cell clones after liver transplantation. Assay: immunoSEQ multiplex PCR; the TCRdb copy retains only in-frame clones and omits some. This sample has about 70,000 clones, with about 80% found just once. The source was CD4+ T cells from blood, collected 12 months after liver transplant. The source is a human patient who received a liver transplant. Part of the T cell pool may stem from the graft donor.

The chain couples TRBV6-1 to TRBJ2-5; 7 nucleotides agree with TRBD1. Germline CDR1 MNHNS, CDR2 SASEGT. With V trimmed by 6 bases and J by 5 bases, 6 bases remained unmatched. The CDR3 extends over 13 amino acids. The CDR3 reads CASRTGPRETQYF. As DNA, the CDR3 is TGTGCCAGCAGGACAGGGCCCCGGGAGACCCAGTACTTC.

The rearrangement uses TRBV19 and TRBJ1-5; no clear D gene. The germline V and J ends were trimmed by 4 bases and 15 bases, with 16 bases remaining between them. The CDR3 sequence is 12 residues long. Germline CDR1 reads LNHDA; CDR2 reads SQIVND (reference sequence). The CDR3 coding sequence is TGTGCCAGTAGTACCCAGGACCTGCGGCTGCATTTT. This translates into CASSTQDLRLHF.

This rearrangement joins TRBV4-1 to TRBJ2-3; D gene unclear. Trimming removed 0 bases from V and 5 bases from J, with 15 bases in between. This CDR3 contains 16 residues. Germline V gene lookup returns CDR1 MGHRA and CDR2 YSYEKL. The DNA for the CDR3 is TGCGCCAGCAGCCAAGAAGGAATTCAGATAGGAGATACGCAGTATTTT. Translation: CASSQEGIQIGDTQYF.

The chain combines TRBV6-6 with TRBJ2-2; unclear D gene. The CDR3 is 15 residues long. In germline, CDR1 is MNHNY, CDR2 SVGAGI (reference sequence). Trimming stripped 7 bases from V and 0 bases from J, with 12 bases between. CDR3 sequence reads: CASIPRTANTGELFF. The CDR3 nucleotides read TGTGCCAGCATACCCAGGACCGCGAACACCGGGGAGCTGTTTTTT.

This clone has only a few counts. The rearrangement joins TRBV2 to TRBJ2-1; the D gene is possibly TRBD2 (6 bases). Germline CDR1 reads SNHLY; CDR2 reads FYNNEI. V was shortened by 11 bases and J by 0 bases, with 11 bases between the two germline ends. The CDR3 totals 13 residues. CDR3 nucleotides: TGTGCCGTGGGGGGAAGCTCCTACAATGAGCAGTTCTTC. Its protein is CAVGGSSYNEQFF.

The rearrangement links TRBV18 to TRBJ1-4; D is undetermined. V was cut by 3 bases and J by 1 base, with 15 bases left in between. The CDR3 covers 17 residues. In germline, CDR1 is KGHSH, CDR2 LQKENI. CDR3 loop: CASSPRMGVGTNEKLFF. CDR3 in DNA: TGTGCCAGCTCACCCCGGATGGGTGTAGGAACTAATGAAAAACTGTTTTTT.

The V gene is TRBV19, the J gene TRBJ1-5, with 8 bases fitting TRBD1. The CDR3 has 14 residues. V dropped 7 bases and J dropped 3; count of bases not matched to a gene: 5. Germline CDR1 reads LNHDA; CDR2 reads SQIVND (reference sequence). The CDR3 DNA sequence: TGTGCCAGTAAGGGACAGGCCTCCAATCAGCCCCAGCATTTT. It specifies CASKGQASNQPQHF.

This rearrangement joins TRBV5-1 to TRBJ2-7, with 9 nucleotides matching TRBD2. CDR1 is SGHRS and CDR2 is YFSETQ in the germline V gene. V lost 5 bases, J lost 2 bases, and 8 bases stayed unmatched. The CDR3 is 15 residues long. CDR3 DNA sequence: TGCGCCAGCAGGGCTGGACTAGCGCTAACCTACGAGCAGTACTTC. This gives the protein CASRAGLALTYEQYF.

V and J are TRBV11-3 and TRBJ2-2; D ambiguous. Germline CDR1 reads SGHNT; CDR2 reads YENEEA. The CDR3 is made up of 15 amino acids. Trimming stripped 0 bases from V and 4 bases from J, with 9 bases between. The CDR3 here is CASSLESGRTGELFF. For the CDR3, the DNA is TGTGCCAGCAGCTTAGAGTCGGGCCGCACCGGGGAGCTGTTTTTT.

In this sample, this clone turned up a few times. No DNA is shown, since the ends of the CDR3 on it are uncertain; the CDR3 is the one TCRdb lists. V and J are TRBV29-1 and TRBJ2-7. Germline CDR1 reads SQVTM; CDR2 reads ANQGSEA. The length of the CDR3 is 14 amino acids, counting both ends. This CDR3 reads CSATVAGEAYEQYF.

CDR3 in amino acids: CASSPAETQYF. CDR3 bases: TGTGCCAGCAGTCCTGCGGAGACCCAGTACTTC. This rearrangement joins TRBV28 to TRBJ2-5; D not resolved. V was shortened by 5 bases and J by 5 bases, with 6 bases between the two germline ends. Germline V lookup: CDR1 MDHEN, CDR2 SYDVKM. The CDR3 is made up of 11 amino acids.

DNA for the CDR3: TGTGCCAGCAGTACCGGGACAGTCAATCAGCCCCAGCATTTT. This gives the protein CASSTGTVNQPQHF. The chain carries TRBV6-6 and TRBJ1-5; 7 bases are shared with TRBD1. J lost 3 bases, V lost 5 bases, and 4 bases had no gene match. Germline V CDR1 and CDR2: MNHNY, SVGAGI (reference sequence). This CDR3 is built from 14 residues.

This chain connects TRBV19 to TRBJ1-5; TRBD1 agrees at 9 bases. The length of the CDR3 is 15 residues. V lost 7 bases and J lost 2; bases outside the gene matches: 6. Germline V gives CDR1 LNHDA, CDR2 SQIVND (reference sequence). CDR3 in amino acids: CASKGGQGGNQPQHF. In DNA, the CDR3 is TGTGCCAGTAAGGGGGGACAGGGAGGCAATCAGCCCCAGCATTTT.

This chain uses TRBV7-8 with TRBJ1-1, with 9 bases that match TRBD1. The germline CDR1 and CDR2 sequences are SGHVS and FQNEAQ. J lost 2 bases, V lost 5 bases, and 3 bases had no gene match. The CDR3 runs 14 residues. The CDR3 nucleotides are TGTGCCAGCAGCAAGGGACAGGGTAACACTGAAGCTTTCTTT. Its translation: CASSKGQGNTEAFF.

The V call is TRBV6-1, the J call TRBJ2-7; 7 bases align to TRBD2. V was clipped by 2 bases and J by 4 bases; unmatched bases: 5. From germline, CDR1 is MNHNS and CDR2 SASEGT. This CDR3 comprises 14 residues. CDR3 amino acids: CASSEFPSGYEQYF. Here the CDR3 DNA reads TGTGCCAGCAGTGAATTCCCTAGCGGATACGAGCAGTACTTC.

The DNA of the CDR3 is TGCGCCAGCAGCTTGGGGGGAAGTGGCACAGATACGCAGTATTTT. It codes for CASSLGGSGTDTQYF. The chain couples TRBV5-1 to TRBJ2-3; D unresolved. Deletions cut 0 bases from V and 1 base from J, with 9 bases between. Per germline, CDR1 SGHRS and CDR2 YFSETQ. The CDR3 is 15 residues long.

The J gene is TRBJ2-2, the V gene TRBV7-2, with D perhaps TRBD1 (5 bases). V lost 11 bases to trimming and J lost 6 bases, with 16 bases between them. There are 13 residues in the CDR3. Germline V gene data show CDR1 as SGHTA and CDR2 as FQGNSA. The CDR3 protein is CALRKGWAGELFF. In nucleotides, the CDR3 is TGTGCCCTTAGAAAGGGGTGGGCCGGGGAGCTGTTTTTT.